These T cell receptor beta chains were read from a single sample in a study of T cell responses to AZD1222 COVID-19 vaccine. Repertoires were generated with immunoSEQ multiplex PCR, while TCRdb's copy carries only in-frame clones and drops some. Among approximately 300,000 clones listed, around 93% were seen once. The input for sequencing was peripheral blood, taken 28 days after the second AZD1222 dose. These receptors were collected from an adult who received the AZD1222 COVID-19 vaccine. The CDR3 runs from the conserved cysteine through the conserved F or W. Fields, in order: D gene, J gene, clone size, V gene, CDR3 protein, CDR3 DNA. D genes are given only for firm matches. Rows may omit the clone size; those that give it use once, few, many or a size class.

>.|TRBJ2-3|.|TRBV15
CATSRGPGSSTDTQYF
TGTGCCACCAGCAGAGGTCCAGGTAGTTCCACAGATACGCAGTATTTT
>TRBD1|TRBJ1-5|.|TRBV7-7
CASSARDRGLVFQPQHF
TGTGCCAGCAGCGCCCGGGACAGGGGGTTAGTGTTTCAGCCCCAGCATTTT
>.|TRBJ2-1|.|TRBV7-6
CASSLTNGEQFF
TGTGCCAGCAGCTTAACCAACGGTGAGCAGTTCTTC
>TRBD2|TRBJ2-2|.|TRBV3-1/TRBV3-2
CASSPGTSGSWAGELFF
TGTGCCAGCAGCCCGGGGACTAGCGGGAGTTGGGCCGGGGAGCTGTTTTTT
>TRBD2|TRBJ2-1|.|TRBV28
CASNYLAGGPREQFF
TGTGCCAGCAACTATCTAGCGGGAGGGCCTCGGGAGCAGTTCTTC
>.|TRBJ1-3|.|TRBV4-3
CASSQDTQRGNTIYF
TGCGCCAGCAGCCAAGATACCCAGCGGGGAAACACCATATATTTT
>.|TRBJ1-1|.|TRBV2
CASSADNPEAFF
TGTGCCAGCAGTGCGGATAACCCTGAAGCTTTCTTT
>.|TRBJ1-3|.|TRBV28
CASSRGQSSGNTIYF
TGTGCCAGCAGTCGAGGACAGAGCTCTGGAAACACCATATATTTT
>.|TRBJ2-1|.|TRBV28
CASSRQANEQFF
TGTGCCAGCAGTAGACAGGCCAATGAGCAGTTCTTC
>.|TRBJ2-3|.|TRBV28
CASSFNRGTDTQYF
TGTGCCAGCAGTTTTAACCGTGGGACAGATACGCAGTATTTT
>TRBD1|TRBJ1-5|.|TRBV28
CASTRQGGGQPQHF
TGTGCCAGCACTCGACAGGGGGGCGGCCAGCCCCAGCATTTT
>.|TRBJ1-1|.|TRBV6-5
CASNQGWGMNTEAFF
TGTGCCAGTAACCAGGGTTGGGGTATGAACACTGAAGCTTTCTTT
>.|TRBJ1-1|.|TRBV15
CATSREITPNTEAFF
TGTGCCACCAGCAGAGAAATCACACCGAACACTGAAGCTTTCTTT
>.|TRBJ1-1|.|TRBV5-1
CASSLTGVGTEAFF
TGCGCCAGCAGCTTGACGGGGGTAGGGACTGAAGCTTTCTTT
>.|TRBJ2-3|.|TRBV2
CASPQRGSLNTQYF
TGTGCCAGCCCTCAGAGGGGGTCCCTAAATACGCAGTATTTT
>TRBD1|TRBJ2-7|.|TRBV3-1/TRBV3-2
CASSPQGQEINEQYF
TGTGCCAGCAGCCCCCAAGGACAGGAAATAAACGAGCAGTACTTC
>TRBD2|TRBJ2-7|.|TRBV28
CASSGGGSPSYEQYF
TGTGCCAGCAGTGGCGGGGGATCTCCCTCCTACGAGCAGTACTTC
>.|TRBJ2-7|.|TRBV6-5
CASSPETREQYF
TGTGCCAGCAGTCCAGAGACGCGGGAGCAGTACTTC
>TRBD1|TRBJ1-2|.|TRBV28
CASSSTGGGYGYTF
TGTGCCAGCAGTTCTACAGGGGGCGGCTATGGCTACACCTTC
>.|TRBJ1-5|.|TRBV28
CASSPGRGRSQPQHF
TGTGCCAGCAGTCCCGGGCGGGGGCGAAGTCAGCCCCAGCATTTT
>TRBD2|TRBJ2-1|.|TRBV9
CASSVGASGGYNEQFF
TGTGCCAGCAGCGTAGGCGCTAGCGGGGGTTACAATGAGCAGTTCTTC
>.|TRBJ1-4|.|TRBV12-3/TRBV12-4
CASCLINEKLFF
TGTGCCAGCTGCTTGATTAATGAAAAACTGTTTTTT
>.|TRBJ2-3|.|TRBV2
CASSEAKRDTQYF
TGTGCCAGCAGTGAAGCCAAGAGAGATACGCAGTATTTT
>.|TRBJ1-6|.|TRBV5-1
CASRGPENSPLHF
TGCGCCAGCAGAGGTCCAGAGAATTCACCCCTCCACTTT
>.|TRBJ1-1|.|TRBV7-9
CASSLQGSDTEAFF
TGTGCCAGCAGCTTACAGGGGTCGGACACTGAAGCTTTCTTT
>.|TRBJ2-2|few|TRBV21-1
CASSKPARGLAGGTGELFF
TGTGCCAGCAGCAAACCTGCCCGCGGGCTAGCGGGAGGTACCGGGGAGCTGTTTTTT
>TRBD2|TRBJ2-3|.|TRBV10-3
CAISERASGAADTQYF
TGTGCCATCAGTGAGAGGGCTAGCGGGGCTGCAGATACGCAGTATTTT
>.|TRBJ2-1|.|TRBV6-4
CASSTVASYNEQFF
TGTGCCAGCAGTACCGTTGCCTCCTACAATGAGCAGTTCTTC
>.|TRBJ2-7|.|TRBV28
CASSSPAGRTEQYF
TGTGCCAGCAGTTCCCCCGCAGGGAGGACCGAGCAGTACTTC
>TRBD2|TRBJ2-1|.|TRBV7-3
CASSLTTSGRTIF
TGTGCCAGCAGCTTAACGACTAGCGGGAGGACCATCTTC